Sequencing of this T cell receptor beta chain was carried out in a study of OX40 agonist ivuxolimab in advanced cancers. Study at large: Every 2 weeks, ivuxolimab was infused into the patients intravenously at between 0.01 and 10 mg/kg. Dose-escalation patients had hepatocellular carcinoma, melanoma, renal cell or head and neck cancer. With a range of roughly 20 to 79, age averaged about 58 years, and around 80% were male. Enrollees could have had prior anti-PD-1, anti-PD-L1 or anti-CTLA-4 therapy, which about 40% had received.

Using immunoSEQ multiplex PCR, the repertoire was profiled, and TCRdb retains in-frame clones only, with some absent. The data contain tens of thousands of clones, 65% to 90% of them singletons. The V gene lost 4 bases and the J gene lost 6 bases, with 10 bases spanning the gap. Germline V gene lookup returns CDR1 MRHNA and CDR2 SNTAGT. The CDR3 is 13 amino acids. The TCR sequence derives from an adult with an advanced solid tumor such as melanoma, head and neck, liver or kidney cancer. The sequenced sample was CD4+ or CD8+ T cells sorted from blood, obtained in a trial of the OX40 agonist ivuxolimab. The chain uses TRBV6-4 and TRBJ1-5, with no clear D. The CDR3 nucleotides are TGTGCCAGCAGTGCACAAACCAGTCAGCCCCAGCATTTT. Translating it yields CASSAQTSQPQHF.